This T cell receptor (beta chain) stems from a study of cytomegalovirus exposure and HLA in healthy donors. Study background: A subsequent analysis reported that the roughly 120 validation repertoires were produced on the same platform that had also been used for the roughly 700 first-cohort repertoires.

TCRdb keeps only in-frame clones here, not all; method: immunoSEQ multiplex PCR. Of 80,000 to 95,000 clones listed, roughly 92% are singletons. Germline V gene sequence: CDR1 ENHRY, CDR2 SYGVKD. Unmatched junction bases numbered 1, after V lost 3 bases and J lost 2 bases. This CDR3 has 14 residues. Study-level results: The classifier was said to identify cytomegalovirus status with high specificity and sensitivity.

A remark on this clone: The antigen is unknown.

The rearrangement joins TRBV10-3 to TRBJ1-2, with 9 bases identical to TRBD1. This receptor was obtained from a woman in her thirties in good health and CMV-seropositive. Sequenced: PBMCs. The CDR3 spells CAISDTGGNYGYTF. In DNA, the CDR3 is TGTGCCATCAGTGACACAGGGGGCAACTATGGCTACACCTTC.